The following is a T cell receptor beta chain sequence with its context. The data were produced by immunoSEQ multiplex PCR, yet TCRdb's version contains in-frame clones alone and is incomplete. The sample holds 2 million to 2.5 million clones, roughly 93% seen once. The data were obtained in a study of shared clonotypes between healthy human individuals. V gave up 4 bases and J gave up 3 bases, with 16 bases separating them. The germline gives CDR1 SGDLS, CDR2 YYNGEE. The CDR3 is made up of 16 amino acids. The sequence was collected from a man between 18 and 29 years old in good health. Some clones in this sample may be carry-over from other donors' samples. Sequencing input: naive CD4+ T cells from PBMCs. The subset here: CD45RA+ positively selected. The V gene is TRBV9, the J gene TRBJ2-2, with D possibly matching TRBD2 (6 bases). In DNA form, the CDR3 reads TGTGCCAGCAGCCTAGAAGGAGGGTTTTACACCGGGGAGCTGTTTTTT. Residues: CASSLEGGFYTGELFF.